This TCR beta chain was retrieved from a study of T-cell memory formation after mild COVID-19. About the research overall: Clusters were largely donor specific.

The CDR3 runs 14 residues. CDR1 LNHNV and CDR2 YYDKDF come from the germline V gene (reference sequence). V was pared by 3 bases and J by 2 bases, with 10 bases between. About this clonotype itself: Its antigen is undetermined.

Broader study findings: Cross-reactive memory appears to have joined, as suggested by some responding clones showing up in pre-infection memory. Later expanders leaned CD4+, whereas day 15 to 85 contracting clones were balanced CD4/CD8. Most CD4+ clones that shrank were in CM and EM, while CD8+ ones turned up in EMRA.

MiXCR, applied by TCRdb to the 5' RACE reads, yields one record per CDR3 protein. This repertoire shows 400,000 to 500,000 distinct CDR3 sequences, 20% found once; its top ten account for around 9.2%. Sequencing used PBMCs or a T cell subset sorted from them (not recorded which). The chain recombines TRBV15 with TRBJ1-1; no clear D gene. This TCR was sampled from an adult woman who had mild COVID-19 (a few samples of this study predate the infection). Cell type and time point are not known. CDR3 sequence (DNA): TGTGCCACCAGCAGTTTCAGAAGCAACACTGAAGCTTTCTTT. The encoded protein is CATSSFRSNTEAFF.